The clone carrying this TCR beta chain has ten or more counts. Its antigen is not identified. This record comes from a study of CD8 T cells in ankylosing spondylitis. Study-wide points: Seemingly characteristic of ankylosing spondylitis blood was a TCR beta motif consisting of about 8 highly homologous variants.

There are 15 residues in the CDR3. From germline, CDR1 is SGHRS and CDR2 YFSETQ. The V end lost 4 bases, the J end lost 2 bases, and 13 bases lay between the germline ends. Generation of TCR beta libraries employed quantitative 5'-RACE incorporating molecular barcodes. TCRdb re-derived calls from the 5' RACE reads in MiXCR, one entry per CDR3 protein. The sample carries fewer than 200,000 distinct CDR3 sequences, around 17% recorded once. The rearrangement uses TRBV5-1 and TRBJ2-1; D perhaps matches TRBD1 (6 bases). The sample comprised blood, either unsorted or a sorted T cell fraction (not recorded which). This clonotype was obtained from a male donor with ankylosing spondylitis or in good health (not recorded which). The DNA for the CDR3 is TGCGCCAGCAGCCCTGGGGACACGGCCTACAATGAGCAGTTCTTC. This sequence encodes CASSPGDTAYNEQFF.